Shown below are 10 T cell receptor beta chains from a single sample sequenced in a study of T cell responses to AZD1222 COVID-19 vaccine. This table comes from immunoSEQ multiplex PCR, and its TCRdb copy is limited to in-frame clones, with some not included. Among approximately 100,000 clones listed, 85% were seen once. The material sequenced was peripheral blood, taken 28 days after the second AZD1222 dose. These receptors were obtained from an adult who received the AZD1222 COVID-19 vaccine.

This clone turned up a few times. The rearrangement uses TRBV28 and TRBJ1-4, with D possibly matching TRBD1 (6 bases). The CDR3 is 14 amino acids. Germline CDR1 MDHEN, CDR2 SYDVKM. V lost 5 bases and J 11 bases, leaving 18 bases between the germline ends. CDR3 in DNA: TGTGCCAGCAGTCCCGGGACAACTGAACTCAAACTGTTTTTT. It is translated as CASSPGTTELKLFF.

J is TRBJ1-1 and V is TRBV21-1; TRBD1, as called in the table, went unchecked against the DNA. TRBV21-1 is given as a pseudogene. This CDR3 has 13 amino acids. This chain's CDR3 is CASSLHRDTEAFF. The CDR3 nucleotides read TGTGCCAGCAGCCTACACAGGGACACTGAAGCTTTCTTT.

This clone was counted a single time. The V gene is TRBV7-8, the J gene TRBJ1-4; D not certain. Trimming removed 3 bases at V and 10 bases at J, with 12 bases between. CDR1 is SGHVS and CDR2 is FQNEAQ in the germline V gene. The CDR3 extends over 13 amino acids. DNA of the CDR3: TGTGCCAGCAGCTTGGGCCCGGAGGGAAAACTGTTTTTT. The encoded protein is CASSLGPEGKLFF. The entire variable domain, with the rest obtained from reference TRBV7-8 and TRBJ1-4, is as follows: GAGVSQSPRYKVAKRGQDVALRCDPISGHVSLFWYQQALGQGPEFLTYFQNEAQLDKSGLPSDRFFAERPEGSVSTLKIQRTQQEDSAVYLCASSLGPEGKLFFGSGTQLSVL.

The chain recombines TRBV13 with TRBJ1-6; possibly TRBD1 for D (6 bases). Germline V gene data show CDR1 as PRHDT and CDR2 as FYEKMQ (reference sequence). Between the trimmed V and J ends, which lost 7 bases and 10 bases, there was a span of 11 bases. The CDR3 is made up of 12 amino acids. CDR3 loop: CASTSGESPLHF. DNA of the CDR3: TGTGCCAGCACCTCAGGGGAATCACCCCTCCACTTT. Full variable domain (outside the CDR3, taken from reference TRBV13 and TRBJ1-6): AAGVIQSPRHLIKEKRETATLKCYPIPRHDTVYWYQQGPGQDPQFLISFYEKMQSDKGSIPDRFSAQQFSDYHSELNMSSLELGDSALYFCASTSGESPLHFGNGTRLTVT.

This clone occurred many times. This chain joins TRBV19 and TRBJ1-5, with D tentatively TRBD1 (6 bases). V was clipped by 6 bases and J by 7 bases, with 16 bases between them. The germline CDR1 and CDR2 sequences are LNHDA and SQIVND (reference sequence). The CDR3 totals 14 residues. The CDR3 sequence is CASSLMQGRQPQHF. The CDR3 nucleotides read TGTGCCAGTAGCCTCATGCAGGGGCGACAGCCCCAGCATTTT.

The chain carries TRBV5-1 and TRBJ1-3; D perhaps matches TRBD1 (6 bases). The CDR3 runs to 17 residues. V lost 0 bases to trimming and J lost 0 bases, with 13 bases between them. The germline V gene has CDR1 SGHRS and CDR2 YFSETQ. CDR3 loop: CASSLALGQTSGNTIYF. Written as DNA, the CDR3 is TGCGCCAGCAGCTTGGCGCTAGGACAGACCTCTGGAAACACCATATATTTT.

This clone was observed once. This chain links TRBV7-9 with TRBJ2-5, with TRBD1 as a possible D gene (6 bases). Germline V gene lookup returns CDR1 SEHNR and CDR2 FQNEAQ (reference sequence). V was trimmed by 4 bases and J by 5 bases, leaving 11 bases between them. This CDR3 has 13 residues. CDR3 protein: CASSYTGLETQYF. The CDR3 nucleotides read TGTGCCAGCAGCTACACAGGGCTGGAGACCCAGTACTTC. Drawing the rest from reference TRBV7-9 and TRBJ2-5, the complete variable domain is DTGVSQNPRHKITKRGQNVTFRCDPISEHNRLYWYRQTLGQGPEFLTYFQNEAQLEKSRLLSDRFSAERPKGSFSTLEIQRTEQGDSAMYLCASSYTGLETQYFGPGTRLLVL.

The chain employs TRBV24-1 and TRBJ1-5; the D gene is possibly TRBD1 (6 bases). There are 15 residues in the CDR3. The germline V gene encodes CDR1 KGHDR and CDR2 SFDVKD. V lost 6 bases and J lost 2, with 13 bases in between. The CDR3 coding sequence is TGTGCCACCAGTCCAGGGGAGCGTGGCAATCAGCCCCAGCATTTT. Translation: CATSPGERGNQPQHF.

J is TRBJ2-5 and V is TRBV18, with 7 positions matching TRBD1. The germline V gene has CDR1 KGHSH and CDR2 LQKENI. This CDR3 has 14 residues. After removal of 2 bases from V and 2 bases from J, the junction contained 2 bases not matched to a gene. The CDR3 nucleotides are TGTGCCAGCTCACCAACAGGGGCACAAGAGACCCAGTACTTC. Translating gives CASSPTGAQETQYF.

This clone was observed once. V is TRBV9 and J is TRBJ1-6, with D uncertain. This CDR3 has 14 residues. Germline CDR1 reads SGDLS; CDR2 reads YYNGEE. V shed 1 base and J shed 5 bases, with 7 bases lying between them. The chain's CDR3 is CASSVNTHNSPLHF. The CDR3 region has the DNA TGTGCCAGCAGCGTAAACACTCATAATTCACCCCTCCACTTT. The full variable domain, rest sourced from reference TRBV9 and TRBJ1-6, is DSGVTQTPKHLITATGQRVTLRCSPRSGDLSVYWYQQSLDQGLQFLIQYYNGEERAKGNILERFSAQQFPDLHSELNLSSLELGDSALYFCASSVNTHNSPLHFGNGTRLTVT.